This is a list of T cell receptor beta chains from one sample in a study of blood T cell repertoires in COVID-19. Sequencing was performed with immunoSEQ multiplex PCR; in TCRdb, only in-frame clones are kept and a portion is missing. The sample shows over 250,000 clones, 70% to 85% of them seen only once. The sequencing input was peripheral blood. The receptor set was obtained from a woman aged 80 or older with acute or convalescent COVID-19. Both conserved end residues are part of each CDR3. A D gene is named only where the DNA matches it firmly. Size tells how often a clone was seen (once, few, many) or the class of an expanded clone, and some rows leave it out.

V gene,D gene,clone size,J gene,CDR3 protein,CDR3 DNA
TRBV19,NA,NA,TRBJ1-2,CASSVRVSYGYTF,TGTGCCAGTAGCGTGAGAGTGTCCTATGGCTACACCTTC
TRBV5-1,TRBD1,few,TRBJ1-2,CASSGNLGQGYGYTF,TGCGCCAGCAGCGGGAACCTTGGACAGGGTTATGGCTACACCTTC
TRBV19,NA,NA,TRBJ1-4,CASSIIGTPSTNEKLFF,TGTGCCAGTAGTATCATCGGGACTCCTTCAACTAATGAAAAACTGTTTTTT
TRBV2,NA,NA,TRBJ1-2,CASSGQGYGYTF,TGTGCCAGCAGTGGACAAGGCTATGGCTACACCTTC
TRBV9,NA,NA,TRBJ2-2,CASSVVGSSGTGELFF,TGTGCCAGCAGCGTAGTTGGGAGTTCGGGCACCGGGGAGCTGTTTTTT
TRBV28,TRBD2,NA,TRBJ2-7,CASISAGLAGVYEQYF,TGTGCCAGCATATCCGCCGGACTAGCGGGGGTCTACGAGCAGTACTTC
TRBV7-9,NA,NA,TRBJ1-2,CASSLGSRGNYGYTF,TGTGCCAGCAGCTTAGGAAGTCGGGGAAACTATGGCTACACCTTC
TRBV6-5,NA,NA,TRBJ1-3,CASSYSQAGNTIYF,TGTGCCAGCAGTTACTCGCAGGCTGGAAACACCATATATTTT
TRBV5-4,NA,NA,TRBJ2-3,CASSEPSDDTQYF,TGTGCCAGCAGCGAGCCCAGCGACGATACGCAGTATTTT
TRBV11-2,TRBD1,NA,TRBJ2-7,CASSGGQGAGEQYF,TGTGCCAGCAGCGGGGGACAGGGGGCCGGTGAGCAGTACTTC
TRBV19,TRBD1,few,TRBJ1-5,CASSMRKDAGTGFLPQHF,TGTGCCAGTAGTATGCGAAAAGACGCCGGGACAGGGTTTTTGCCCCAGCATTTT
TRBV7-9,TRBD1,NA,TRBJ1-5,CASSTGTGANQPQHF,TGTGCCAGCAGCACGGGGACAGGGGCCAATCAGCCCCAGCATTTT
TRBV19,TRBD2,few,TRBJ2-7,CASSTLAGDSYEQYF,TGTGCCAGTAGTACATTAGCGGGAGACTCCTACGAGCAGTACTTC
TRBV19,TRBD2,few,TRBJ2-1,CASSMSSGSLYEQFF,TGTGCCAGTAGTATGTCTAGCGGGAGTTTGTATGAGCAGTTCTTC
TRBV5-1,NA,NA,TRBJ1-4,CASSLDPGTNEKLFF,TGCGCCAGCAGCTTGGATCCGGGAACTAATGAAAAACTGTTTTTT
TRBV18,TRBD1,NA,TRBJ1-6,CASSLGQANNSPLHF,TGTGCCAGCTCACTTGGACAGGCGAATAATTCACCCCTCCACTTT
TRBV20-1,NA,NA,TRBJ2-7,CSAWGDDEQYF,TGCAGTGCTTGGGGGGATGACGAGCAGTACTTC
TRBV30,NA,NA,TRBJ1-2,CAWSPEGHGYTF,TGTGCCTGGAGCCCGGAGGGGCATGGCTACACCTTC
TRBV20-1,NA,NA,TRBJ2-5,CSADRGETQYF,TGCAGTGCAGATCGAGGCGAGACCCAGTACTTC
TRBV5-1,TRBD2,NA,TRBJ2-1,CASSLPSGNHNEQFF,TGCGCCAGCAGCTTGCCTAGCGGGAACCACAATGAGCAGTTCTTC
TRBV2,NA,NA,TRBJ2-2,CASNSGTNTGELFF,TGTGCCAGCAATTCAGGGACGAACACCGGGGAGCTGTTTTTT
TRBV7-3,NA,few,TRBJ2-2,CASSSNTAGELFF,TGTGCCAGCAGCTCGAATACTGCCGGGGAGCTGTTTTTT
TRBV5-4,NA,NA,TRBJ2-3,CASSLRGSSTDTQYF,TGTGCCAGCAGCTTGCGGGGGTCTTCCACAGATACGCAGTATTTT
TRBV5-1,TRBD2,few,TRBJ2-7,CASSPTSGGTYEQYF,TGCGCCAGCAGCCCTACAAGCGGGGGAACCTACGAGCAGTACTTC
TRBV28,NA,NA,TRBJ1-2,CASSLASLPAVGYTF,TGTGCCAGCAGTTTAGCCTCCCTTCCCGCGGTGGGCTACACCTTC
TRBV18,NA,NA,TRBJ1-4,CASSPPGATNEKLFF,TGTGCCAGCTCACCACCAGGGGCAACTAATGAAAAACTGTTTTTT
TRBV5-1,TRBD2,NA,TRBJ2-5,CASSLGSGVKETQYF,TGCGCCAGCAGCTTGGGAAGCGGGGTTAAGGAGACCCAGTACTTC
TRBV30,TRBD1,NA,TRBJ1-1,CAWTRGRGAEAFF,TGTGCCTGGACTAGGGGGCGCGGGGCTGAAGCTTTCTTT
TRBV27,TRBD1,NA,TRBJ2-7,CASSFWDRIYEQYF,TGTGCCAGCAGTTTTTGGGACAGAATCTACGAGCAGTACTTC
TRBV18,NA,NA,TRBJ1-1,CASSPPQGTNTEAFF,TGTGCCAGCTCACCACCTCAGGGTACGAACACTGAAGCTTTCTTT
TRBV2,NA,NA,TRBJ2-2,CASSEVPLSTGELFF,TGTGCCAGCAGTGAGGTTCCCCTATCCACCGGGGAGCTGTTTTTT
TRBV7-9,NA,NA,TRBJ1-1,CASSLALGQGRTEAFF,TGTGCCAGCAGCTTAGCGTTGGGTCAGGGAAGGACTGAAGCTTTCTTT
TRBV5-1,NA,NA,TRBJ1-3,CASSSRGQSSGNTIYF,TGCGCCAGCAGCTCCCGCGGACAGAGCTCTGGAAACACCATATATTTT
TRBV6-2/TRBV6-3,NA,NA,TRBJ1-2,CASSYSMRAGGYTF,TGTGCCAGCAGTTACTCGATGAGGGCGGGGGGCTACACCTTC
TRBV6-2/TRBV6-3,TRBD1,many,TRBJ1-1,CASSPGGMTEAFF,TGTGCCAGCAGTCCAGGGGGTATGACTGAAGCTTTCTTT
TRBV7-3,TRBD1,NA,TRBJ1-1,CASSPGTGHTEAFF,TGTGCCAGCAGCCCAGGGACAGGGCACACTGAAGCTTTCTTT
TRBV4-1,TRBD2,NA,TRBJ2-3,CASSRTGTSGGTDTQYF,TGCGCCAGCAGCCGCACCGGGACTAGCGGGGGCACAGATACGCAGTATTTT
TRBV19,NA,NA,TRBJ1-3,CAASPQRQPSGNTIYF,TGTGCCGCCTCTCCCCAACGACAGCCCTCTGGAAACACCATATATTTT
TRBV6-5,NA,NA,TRBJ1-6,CASSYVSGPLHF,TGTGCCAGCAGTTACGTCTCAGGGCCCCTCCACTTT
TRBV20-1,TRBD2,NA,TRBJ2-7,CSASREGSYEQYF,TGCAGTGCTAGTCGGGAGGGTTCCTACGAGCAGTACTTC
TRBV19,TRBD1,NA,TRBJ1-5,CASRDRVRRQPQHF,TGTGCCAGCCGGGACAGGGTTCGCCGCCAGCCCCAGCATTTT
TRBV18,NA,few,TRBJ2-2,CASSLAASLSNTGELFF,TGTGCCAGCTCACTAGCAGCGTCCCTTTCGAACACCGGGGAGCTGTTTTTT
TRBV6-5,NA,NA,TRBJ2-5,CASSYWGVSGETQYF,TGTGCCAGCAGTTACTGGGGGGTTTCGGGGGAGACCCAGTACTTC
TRBV19,TRBD1,NA,TRBJ1-5,CASSATGTGGQPQHF,TGTGCCAGTAGTGCCACCGGGACAGGGGGACAGCCCCAGCATTTT
TRBV7-4,TRBD1,NA,TRBJ2-7,CASSCVTGGSSLGQYF,TGTGCCAGCAGCTGTGTGACAGGGGGTTCTTCCTTGGGGCAGTACTTC
TRBV6-6,TRBD1,few,TRBJ2-1,CASSPQGDEQFF,TGTGCCAGCAGTCCACAGGGGGATGAGCAGTTCTTC